The clone carrying this TCR beta chain appeared many times. The antigen is not known. V lost 6 bases and J 3 bases, leaving 2 bases between the germline ends. Germline CDR1 is MDHEN and CDR2 is SYDVKM. There are 11 residues in the CDR3. This entry comes from a study of T cells in Graves' hyperthyroidism and ophthalmopathy. About the research overall: Peripheral blood was obtained at initial diagnosis, preceding any treatment. Study-level points and caveats: Among thyroid clonotypes expanded above 0.001, most also appeared in blood.

Newly diagnosed hyperthyroidism, duration under 2 months, in patients aged 18 to 65. The TCR beta CDR3 regions underwent amplification using RNA transcripts as the source. A first-round RT-PCR of the TCR CDR3 used the HTBI primer set. TCRdb itself ran the multiplex PCR reads through MiXCR, one entry per CDR3 protein. The data show about 250,000 distinct CDR3 sequences, with around 15% seen just once and around 31% held by the top ten. The chain employs TRBV28 and TRBJ2-2, with D unclear. The sequence came from a woman aged 45-65 years with Graves' hyperthyroidism that later progressed to Graves' ophthalmopathy. The sample consisted of blood. CDR3 DNA: TGTGCCAGCAGGGACACCGGGGAGCTGTTTTTT. It translates to CASRDTGELFF.